This is a list of T cell receptor beta chains from one sample in a study of blood T cells in healthy people across ages. TCRdb reanalysed the 5' RACE reads using MiXCR and keeps one entry per CDR3 protein. The table shows some 730,000 distinct CDR3 sequences, with roughly 20% occurring only once. Sequences were obtained from blood. All receptors derive from a man between 65 and 85 years old in good health. Both conserved end residues are part of each CDR3. A D gene is named only where the DNA matches it firmly. Clone size appears in some rows only: once, few, many, or a class for an expanded clone.

j_gene	v_gene	abundance	d_gene	CDR3aa	CDR3nt
TRBJ2-1	TRBV7-6	.	TRBD1	CASSPLGGQVWSEQFF	TGTGCCAGCAGCCCACTGGGGGGACAGGTATGGTCCGAGCAGTTCTTC
TRBJ2-3	TRBV11-2	.	TRBD2	CASSWNSGGRDTQYF	TGTGCCAGTAGCTGGAATAGCGGGGGAAGAGATACGCAGTATTTT
TRBJ2-2	TRBV29-1	few	.	CSVGRPENTGELFF	TGCAGCGTTGGGAGACCCGAGAACACCGGGGAGCTGTTTTTT
TRBJ2-1	TRBV7-6	many	.	CASTSLVLVNEQFF	TGTGCCAGCACCTCCTTAGTATTGGTGAATGAGCAGTTCTTC
TRBJ1-2	TRBV12-3/TRBV12-4	.	.	CASSFSRLHGYTF	TGTGCCAGCAGTTTTTCGCGGCTCCATGGCTACACCTTC
TRBJ2-1	TRBV5-1	.	.	CASSFEGAGYNEQFF	TGCGCCAGCAGCTTCGAGGGGGCGGGGTACAATGAGCAGTTCTTC
TRBJ2-5	TRBV20-1	.	TRBD2	CSAGGTSGAETQYF	TGCAGTGCAGGCGGGACTAGTGGGGCTGAGACCCAGTACTTC
TRBJ2-3	TRBV5-1	few	.	CASSGILGDTQYF	TGCGCCAGCAGCGGAATTCTAGGAGATACGCAGTATTTT
TRBJ1-5	TRBV7-2	.	.	CASSQRTGDQPQHF	TGTGCCAGCAGCCAAAGAACTGGGGATCAGCCCCAGCATTTT
TRBJ2-5	TRBV20-1	few	.	CSARDLGGVETQYF	TGCAGTGCTAGAGATCTTGGAGGGGTGGAGACCCAGTACTTC
TRBJ2-1	TRBV5-1	few	TRBD1	CASSLGQGYDEQFF	TGCGCCAGCAGCTTGGGACAGGGTTACGATGAGCAGTTCTTC
TRBJ2-5	TRBV20-1	.	.	CSARAAETQYF	TGCAGTGCTAGAGCTGCAGAGACCCAGTACTTC
TRBJ2-3	TRBV5-1	.	TRBD2	CASRTGLAGVTDTQYF	TGCGCCAGCAGAACAGGACTAGCGGGGGTTACAGATACGCAGTATTTT
TRBJ2-1	TRBV20-1	many	TRBD2	CSAISGGANNEQFF	TGCAGTGCTATTAGCGGGGGCGCTAACAATGAGCAGTTCTTC
TRBJ2-5	TRBV2	.	TRBD2	CASSSGLAEKETQYF	TGTGCCAGCAGTTCGGGACTAGCGGAAAAAGAGACCCAGTACTTC
TRBJ2-2	TRBV29-1	few	.	CSVGWQGKTGELFF	TGCAGCGTAGGGTGGCAGGGAAAAACCGGGGAGCTGTTTTTT
TRBJ1-2	TRBV6-5	.	TRBD1	CASSYSGQYYGYTF	TGTGCCAGCAGTTACTCGGGACAGTACTATGGCTACACCTTC
TRBJ2-3	TRBV28	few	TRBD2	CASSSLAGGRLDTQYF	TGTGCCAGCAGTTCCCTAGCGGGAGGGCGCCTAGATACGCAGTATTTT
TRBJ2-2	TRBV12-3/TRBV12-4	few	.	CASSPGRDTGELFF	TGTGCCAGCAGTCCGGGGCGGGACACCGGGGAGCTGTTTTTT
TRBJ1-2	TRBV20-1	few	TRBD1	CSAVDRGRANYGYTF	TGCAGTGCTGTGGACAGGGGGCGAGCTAACTATGGCTACACCTTC
TRBJ2-7	TRBV12-3/TRBV12-4	few	TRBD1	CASSLTGGASEQYF	TGTGCCAGCAGTTTGACAGGGGGCGCGAGCGAGCAGTACTTC
TRBJ2-7	TRBV5-6	few	.	CASSLDYRDSSYEQYF	TGTGCCAGCAGCCTAGATTACCGGGACTCCTCCTACGAGCAGTACTTC
TRBJ1-2	TRBV6-1	once	.	CASSAPVGDTRKGYDYTF	TGTGCCAGCAGTGCCCCGGTGGGGGACACCAGAAAAGGCTATGACTACACCTTC
TRBJ2-5	TRBV13	.	.	CASSFGQVTGGEKYF	TGTGCCAGCAGCTTTGGACAGGTCACCGGGGGGGAGAAGTACTTC
TRBJ2-7	TRBV6-2/TRBV6-3	.	.	CASSYGVHFYEQYF	TGTGCCAGCAGTTATGGAGTCCATTTCTACGAGCAGTACTTC
TRBJ2-3	TRBV7-9	once	.	CASSLEGWLLSETDTQYF	TGTGCCAGCAGCTTAGAAGGGTGGTTGCTATCGGAAACAGATACGCAGTATTTT
TRBJ2-1	TRBV6-1	.	TRBD2	CASRPTSGELNEQFF	TGTGCCAGCAGGCCCACTAGCGGGGAGCTTAATGAGCAGTTCTTC
TRBJ2-1	TRBV7-8	few	TRBD2	CASSNRLAAYNEQFF	TGTGCCAGCAGCAATAGACTAGCGGCGTACAATGAGCAGTTCTTC
TRBJ1-5	TRBV2	few	.	CASSGQGSEYQPQHF	TGTGCCAGCAGTGGTCAGGGGTCGGAATATCAGCCCCAGCATTTT
TRBJ2-2	TRBV20-1	few	.	CSAGLLTGELFF	TGCAGTGCTGGGCTCCTCACCGGGGAGCTGTTTTTT
TRBJ2-5	TRBV11-2	few	.	CASSLPSSLETQYF	TGTGCCAGCAGCTTGCCTAGCAGTCTGGAGACCCAGTACTTC
TRBJ1-1	TRBV21-1	few	.	CASSKIGAGPSTEAFF	TGTGCCAGCAGCAAAATCGGTGCCGGCCCGAGCACTGAAGCTTTCTTT
TRBJ2-7	TRBV20-1	.	.	CSAQELSSYEQYF	TGCAGTGCCCAGGAGTTGTCCAGCTACGAGCAGTACTTC
TRBJ2-1	TRBV6-5	.	.	CASSSPSKGSNEQFF	TGTGCCAGCAGTTCCCCGAGTAAGGGTTCCAATGAGCAGTTCTTC
TRBJ2-3	TRBV5-6	once	.	CASSLGQGGSDTQYF	TGTGCCAGCAGCTTGGGACAGGGAGGATCAGATACGCAGTATTTT
TRBJ1-1	TRBV20-1	.	.	CSASTHNTEAFF	TGCAGTGCTAGCACCCACAACACTGAAGCTTTCTTT
TRBJ2-3	TRBV6-1	.	TRBD2	CASSRGSLVLAGLTDTQYF	TGTGCCAGCAGTCGGGGTTCGTTGGTACTAGCGGGACTCACAGATACGCAGTATTTT
TRBJ1-6	TRBV3-1	few	.	CASSQVAGVDSPLHF	TGTGCCAGCAGCCAAGTGGCAGGGGTTGATAGCCCCCTCCACTTT
TRBJ1-1	TRBV12-3/TRBV12-4	few	.	CASSFPLTEAFF	TGTGCCAGCAGTTTTCCTCTGACTGAAGCTTTCTTT
TRBJ2-5	TRBV12-3/TRBV12-4	.	.	CASRIQLGPGETQYF	TGTGCCAGCAGAATACAACTAGGACCCGGAGAGACCCAGTACTTC
TRBJ2-1	TRBV15	.	.	CATSKGSYNEQFF	TGTGCCACCTCGAAGGGCTCCTACAATGAGCAGTTCTTC
TRBJ1-2	TRBV3-1	.	.	CASSQDLGPNYGYTF	TGTGCCAGCAGCCAAGATTTAGGGCCGAACTATGGCTACACCTTC
TRBJ1-2	TRBV20-1	.	.	CSAKQGTVGYTF	TGCAGTGCTAAGCAGGGTACGGTCGGCTACACCTTC